One and the same sample provided the 22 T cell receptor beta chains below, sequenced in a study of regulatory T cells in long-lasting Graves disease. Relying on iRepertoire HTBI primers and Arm-PCR of CDR3 regions, the team built TCR beta libraries. TCRdb used MiXCR to reprocess the multiplex PCR reads, holding one entry per CDR3 protein. The table has 520,000 or so distinct CDR3 sequences, about 11% seen once. As to time point: newly diagnosed GD, antithyroid drugs for less than 3 months. RNA isolated from PBMCs was used to make the TCR library. These data also featured in a second study, about T cells in Graves' hyperthyroidism and ophthalmopathy.

This specimen was peripheral blood mononuclear cells (PBMCs), taken at new diagnosis, from a patient treated with antithyroid drugs. Receptors were obtained from a woman under 40 with Graves disease.

The J gene is TRBJ2-3, the V gene TRBV10-3; TRBD2 matches at 9 bases. After removal of 2 bases from V and 6 bases from J, the junction contained 6 bases not matched to a gene. CDR1 is ENHRY and CDR2 is SYGVKD in the germline V gene. The CDR3 loop spans 15 amino acids. The CDR3 region is CAISENSGSGDTQYF. Here the CDR3 DNA reads TGTGCCATCAGTGAGAATAGCGGGAGTGGCGATACGCAGTATTTT.

V usage is TRBV5-4 and J usage is TRBJ2-7; TRBD1 aligns across 10 bases. Unmatched junction bases numbered 10, after V lost 4 bases and J lost 9 bases. CDR1 is SGHNT, CDR2 YYREEE, per germline (reference sequence). This CDR3 spans 14 amino acids. In nucleotides, the CDR3 is TGTGCCAGCAGCCCGGGGACAGGGGATTTTGGGCAGTACTTC. It encodes CASSPGTGDFGQYF.

The V and J genes are TRBV6-2 or TRBV6-3 and TRBJ1-6, with D perhaps matching TRBD1 (5 bases). CDR1 is MNHEY and CDR2 is SVGEGT in the germline V gene. The CDR3 is 14 residues long. V was pared by 10 bases and J by 9 bases, with 19 bases between. The CDR3 nucleotides are TGTGCCACCATAGGACGGGACCATTCTTCACCCCTCCACTTT. Its protein product is CATIGRDHSSPLHF.

This clonotype has at least ten counts. The chain has TRBV12-3 or TRBV12-4 and TRBJ2-5, with D maybe TRBD1 (6 bases). The CDR3 covers 13 residues. V was shortened by 6 bases and J by 2 bases, with 10 bases between the two germline ends. CDR3 nucleotide sequence: TGTGCCAGCAGGATACAGGGACAAGAGACCCAGTACTTC. Encoded protein: CASRIQGQETQYF.

The chain couples TRBV5-4 to TRBJ2-1, with a tentative D call TRBD1 (6 bases). CDR3 length: 16 residues. Germline V gene lookup returns CDR1 SGHNT and CDR2 YYREEE (reference sequence). The V end lost 0 bases, the J end lost 8 bases, and 18 bases lay between the germline ends. As DNA, the CDR3 is TGTGCCAGCAGCTTGGCCGCGGTCAAGGGACAATATGAGCAGTTCTTC. It encodes CASSLAAVKGQYEQFF.

This clonotype was counted at least ten times. The chain has TRBV19 and TRBJ1-1; tentatively, D is TRBD1 (6 bases). From germline, CDR1 is LNHDA and CDR2 SQIVND (reference sequence). This CDR3 region has 16 residues. With 4 bases removed from V and 0 bases from J, the gap between germline ends came to 15 bases. CDR3 bases: TGTGCCAGTAGTAGCCAGAAGACAGGAGTGAACACTGAAGCTTTCTTT. Its translation is CASSSQKTGVNTEAFF.

This clonotype showed up many times. This sequence joins TRBV6-5 and TRBJ1-1; D gene ambiguous. The germline V gene has CDR1 MNHEY and CDR2 SVGAGI. Trimming took off 0 bases at V and 1 base at J, with 9 bases between the two ends. The CDR3 covers 15 residues. As DNA, the CDR3 is TGTGCCAGCAGTTACTCGGGGAGTCAGAACACTGAAGCTTTCTTT. Translation gives CASSYSGSQNTEAFF.

A remark on this clonotype: A far larger clone is off by one base, so a read error is likely. The chain joins TRBV11-1 to TRBJ2-4, with D possibly TRBD2 on 6 matching bases. The DNA end favors TRBJ2-1, so the J call may be wrong. This CDR3 has 15 residues. From germline, CDR1 is SGHAT and CDR2 FQDESV (reference sequence). The CDR3 region is CASSLAGTPRNKQFF. DNA of the CDR3: TGTGCCAGCAGCTTAGCCGGGACTCCGCGCAATAAGCAGTTCTTC.

The chain uses TRBV14 and TRBJ2-2, with 8 bases aligning to TRBD2. Trimming cost V 4 bases and J 0 bases; bases outside gene matches: 10. CDR1 and CDR2 (germline): SGHDN, FVKESK. This CDR3 has 18 amino acids. DNA for the CDR3: TGTGCCAGCAGCCCCCAATTGGGAGCGGGAGCGAACACCGGGGAGCTGTTTTTT. Amino acids: CASSPQLGAGANTGELFF.

The chain combines TRBV27 with TRBJ1-5; D is ambiguous. Germline values: CDR1 MNHEY, CDR2 SMNVEV (reference sequence). CDR3 size: 13 residues. V lost 5 bases and J 11 bases, leaving 16 bases between the germline ends. CDR3 amino acids: CASSPGGGRSQHF. The CDR3 DNA is TGTGCCAGCAGTCCCGGAGGCGGGCGATCCCAGCATTTT.

This clonotype was counted ten times or more. The chain carries TRBV20-1 and TRBJ1-2; D uncertain. Germline V lookup: CDR1 DFQATT, CDR2 SNEGSKA (reference sequence). The CDR3 extends over 13 amino acids. Trimming shortened V by 0 bases and J by 8 bases, and 13 bases separated the two germline ends. The CDR3 DNA follows: TGCAGTGCTAGAGACGGGAGGGCATACGGCTACACCTTC. Translated, it gives CSARDGRAYGYTF.

This clonotype was seen a handful of times. Here the CDR3 reads CASTLRRGGYEQYF. CDR3 coding DNA: TGTGCCAGCACTTTACGCAGGGGAGGTTACGAGCAGTACTTC. The chain joins TRBV6-1 to TRBJ2-7, with D perhaps given as TRBD1 or TRBD2 (6 bases each). Germline V gene lookup returns CDR1 MNHNS and CDR2 SASEGT. This CDR3 region has 14 residues. V was shortened by 7 bases and J by 4 bases, with 17 bases between the two germline ends.

The table lists this clonotype with a few counts. This chain links TRBV30 with TRBJ2-2; D unclear. V lost 0 bases and J lost 7, with 6 bases in between. This CDR3 has 12 amino acids. CDR1 is GTSNPN and CDR2 is SVGIG in the germline V gene (reference sequence). The chain's CDR3 is CAWSVKVGELFF. In nucleotides, the CDR3 is TGTGCCTGGAGTGTAAAGGTCGGGGAGCTGTTTTTT.

This clonotype showed up many times. The rearrangement uses TRBV20-1 and TRBJ2-1, with D unclear. This CDR3 is 12 amino acids long. V gave up 5 bases and J gave up 8 bases, with 13 bases separating them. Germline CDR1 reads DFQATT; CDR2 reads SNEGSKA (reference sequence). The CDR3: CSAGRRLDEQFF. The CDR3 nucleotides are TGCAGTGCTGGTAGGCGGTTGGATGAGCAGTTCTTC.

This chain joins TRBV18 and TRBJ2-1, with D possibly TRBD1 on 6 matching bases. Germline V gives CDR1 KGHSH, CDR2 LQKENI. The V gene lost 2 bases and the J gene lost 2 bases, with 13 bases spanning the gap. The CDR3 contains 16 residues. This chain's CDR3 is CASSPRNAGAYNEQFF. The DNA for the CDR3 is TGTGCCAGCTCACCAAGGAATGCAGGGGCCTACAATGAGCAGTTCTTC.

Only a few counts were recorded for this clonotype. J is TRBJ1-1 and V is TRBV4-3; TRBD1 matches 7 bases. The CDR3 loop spans 16 amino acids. After removal of 2 bases from V and 3 bases from J, the junction contained 9 bases not matched to a gene. Germline V gene lookup returns CDR1 LGHNA and CDR2 YSLEER. This CDR3 is CASSQNTGDRYTEAFF. CDR3 DNA sequence: TGCGCCAGCAGCCAAAACACAGGGGATAGATACACTGAAGCTTTCTTT.

This clonotype has just a few counts. The gene calls are TRBV7-2 and TRBJ2-7; possibly TRBD2 for D (6 bases). V shed 1 base and J shed 2 bases, with 12 bases lying between them. The CDR3 is 15 amino acids. The germline V gene has CDR1 SGHTA and CDR2 FQGNSA. CDR3 DNA sequence: TGTGCCAGCAGCTTAGGAGCGGGCCCAGCCTACGAGCAGTACTTC. Protein sequence: CASSLGAGPAYEQYF.

This clonotype was counted many times. The chain links TRBV6-5 to TRBJ1-6; no clear D. The CDR3 sequence is 17 residues long. V was pared by 0 bases and J by 0 bases, with 9 bases between. CDR1 and CDR2 (germline): MNHEY, SVGAGI. Here the CDR3 DNA reads TGTGCCAGCAGTTACTCCCATAGTAGCTCCTATAATTCACCCCTCCACTTT. As protein: CASSYSHSSSYNSPLHF.

This clonotype showed up many times. This chain connects TRBV2 to TRBJ2-2, with D perhaps TRBD1 (5 bases). Trimming pared 5 bases from V and 6 bases from J, leaving 16 bases between. The CDR3 spans 15 residues. Germline V gives CDR1 SNHLY, CDR2 FYNNEI. Here the CDR3 DNA reads TGTGCCAGCAGTATCACAGGCAACGGAGCCGGGGAGCTGTTTTTT. Amino acids: CASSITGNGAGELFF. Together with reference TRBV2 and TRBJ2-2, the CDR3 gives the full variable domain: EPEVTQTPSHQVTQMGQEVILRCVPISNHLYFYWYRQILGQKVEFLVSFYNNEISEKSEIFDDQFSVERPDGSNFTLKIRSTKLEDSAMYFCASSITGNGAGELFFGEGSRLTVL.

This chain connects TRBV19 to TRBJ1-2; a weak D match, TRBD1 (5 bases). The V gene lost 2 bases and the J gene lost 6 bases, with 7 bases spanning the gap. CDR1 and CDR2 from the germline V gene are LNHDA and SQIVND (reference sequence). This CDR3 region has 12 residues. The CDR3 DNA reads TGTGCCAGTAGTATACAGGGCCATGGCTACACCTTC. Its protein product is CASSIQGHGYTF.

This clonotype was seen ten or more times. The gene calls are TRBV24-1 and TRBJ2-1; tentative D call: TRBD2 (6 bases). The V end lost 5 bases, the J end lost 2 bases, and 6 bases lay between the germline ends. The CDR3 extends over 13 amino acids. Germline values: CDR1 KGHDR, CDR2 SFDVKD. The CDR3 nucleotides are TGTGCCACCAGTGGGGAGGCCTACAATGAGCAGTTCTTC. It encodes CATSGEAYNEQFF.

The chain is built from TRBV20-1 and TRBJ2-1; D is unclear. The CDR3 is 13 amino acids. In germline, CDR1 is DFQATT, CDR2 SNEGSKA (reference sequence). Trimming shortened V by 0 bases and J by 7 bases, and 10 bases separated the two germline ends. CDR3 sequence: CSARDWSDNEQFF. The CDR3 DNA sequence: TGCAGTGCTAGAGACTGGAGCGATAATGAGCAGTTCTTC.